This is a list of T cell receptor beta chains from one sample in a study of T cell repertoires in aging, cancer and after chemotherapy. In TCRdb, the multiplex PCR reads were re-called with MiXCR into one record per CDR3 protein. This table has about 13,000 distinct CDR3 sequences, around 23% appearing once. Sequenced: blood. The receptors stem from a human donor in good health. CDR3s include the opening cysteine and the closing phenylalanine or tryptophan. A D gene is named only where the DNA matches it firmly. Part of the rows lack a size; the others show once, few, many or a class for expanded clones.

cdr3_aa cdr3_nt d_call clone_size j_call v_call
CSASRLAGGTSEQYF TGCAGTGCTAGCCGGCTAGCGGGGGGCACGTCGGAGCAGTACTTC TRBD2 - TRBJ2-7 TRBV20-1
CATSRAVSVGHTGELFF TGTGCCACCAGCAGAGCAGTATCGGTGGGGCACACCGGGGAGCTGTTTTTT - - TRBJ2-2 TRBV15
CASSSTQYYGYTF TGTGCCAGCAGCTCAACACAGTACTATGGCTACACCTTC - few TRBJ1-2 TRBV7-2
CASISPPGGGMDGYTF TGTGCCAGCATCTCCCCTCCAGGGGGGGGGATGGATGGCTACACCTTC TRBD1 - TRBJ1-2 TRBV28
CASNLQATNQPQHF TGTGCCAGTAACCTACAGGCTACCAATCAGCCCCAGCATTTT - few TRBJ1-5 TRBV19
CSVVNRGLNTEAFF TGCAGCGTTGTCAACAGGGGGCTGAACACTGAAGCTTTCTTT TRBD1 many TRBJ1-1 TRBV29-1
CASSQGLARTQYF TGTGCCAGCAGTCAGGGACTAGCGAGGACCCAGTACTTC TRBD2 few TRBJ2-5 TRBV6-2/TRBV6-3
CASSQGLTGVWNYGYTF TGTGCCAGCAGCCAAGGACTAACAGGGGTTTGGAACTATGGCTACACCTTC TRBD1 - TRBJ1-2 TRBV14
CSVDTYGYTF TGCAGCGTTGACACCTATGGCTACACCTTC - medium-sized TRBJ1-2 TRBV29-1
CAISESRGVQPQHF TGTGCCATCAGTGAGTCGAGGGGGGTTCAGCCCCAGCATTTT - - TRBJ1-5 TRBV10-3